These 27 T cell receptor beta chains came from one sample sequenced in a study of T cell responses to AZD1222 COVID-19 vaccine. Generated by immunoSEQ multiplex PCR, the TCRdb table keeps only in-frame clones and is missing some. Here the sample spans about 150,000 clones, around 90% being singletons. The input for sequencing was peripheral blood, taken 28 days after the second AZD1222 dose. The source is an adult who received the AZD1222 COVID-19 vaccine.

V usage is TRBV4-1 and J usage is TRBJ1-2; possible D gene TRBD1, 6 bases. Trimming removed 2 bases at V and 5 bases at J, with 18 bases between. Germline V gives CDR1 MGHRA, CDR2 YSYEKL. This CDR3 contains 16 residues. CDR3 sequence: CASSQISGGQGYGYTF. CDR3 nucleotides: TGCGCCAGCAGCCAAATAAGTGGGGGGCAGGGATATGGCTACACCTTC.

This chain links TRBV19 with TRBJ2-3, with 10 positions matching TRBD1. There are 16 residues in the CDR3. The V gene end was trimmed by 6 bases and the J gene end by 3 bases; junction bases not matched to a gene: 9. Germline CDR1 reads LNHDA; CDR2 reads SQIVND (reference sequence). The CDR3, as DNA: TGTGCCAGTAGAAACCCGGGACAGGGGTCAACAGATACGCAGTATTTT. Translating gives CASRNPGQGSTDTQYF.

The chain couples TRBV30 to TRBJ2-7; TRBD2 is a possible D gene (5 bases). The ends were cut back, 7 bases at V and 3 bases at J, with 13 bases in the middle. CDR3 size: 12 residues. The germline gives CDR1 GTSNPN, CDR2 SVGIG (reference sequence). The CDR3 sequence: CASEGGGYEQYF. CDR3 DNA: TGTGCCTCCGAGGGCGGAGGCTACGAGCAGTACTTC.

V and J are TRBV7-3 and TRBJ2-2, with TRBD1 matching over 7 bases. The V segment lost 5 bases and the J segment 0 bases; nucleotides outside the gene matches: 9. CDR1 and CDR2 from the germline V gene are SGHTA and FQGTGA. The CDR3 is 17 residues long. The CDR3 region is CASSQRQGLANTGELFF. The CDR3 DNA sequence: TGTGCCAGCAGCCAGCGACAGGGCCTAGCGAACACCGGGGAGCTGTTTTTT.

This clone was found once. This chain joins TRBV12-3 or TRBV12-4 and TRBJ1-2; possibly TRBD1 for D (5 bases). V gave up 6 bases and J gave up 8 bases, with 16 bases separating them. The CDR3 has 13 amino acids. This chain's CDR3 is CASSRGGTEGYTF. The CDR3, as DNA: TGTGCCAGCAGCCGGGGGGGGACGGAGGGCTACACCTTC.

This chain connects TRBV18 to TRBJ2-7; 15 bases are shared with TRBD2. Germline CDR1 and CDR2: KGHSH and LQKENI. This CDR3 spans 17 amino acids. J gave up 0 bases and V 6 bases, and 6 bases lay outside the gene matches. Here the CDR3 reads CASSPGTSGRSSYEQYF. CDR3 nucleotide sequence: TGTGCCAGCTCCCCCGGGACTAGCGGGAGGTCCTCCTACGAGCAGTACTTC.

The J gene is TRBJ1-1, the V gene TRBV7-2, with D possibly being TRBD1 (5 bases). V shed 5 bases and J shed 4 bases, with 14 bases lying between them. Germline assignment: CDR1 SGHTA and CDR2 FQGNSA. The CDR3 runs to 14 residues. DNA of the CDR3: TGTGCCAGCAGCCTCCCGTTCGGGGGCACTGAAGCTTTCTTT. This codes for CASSLPFGGTEAFF.

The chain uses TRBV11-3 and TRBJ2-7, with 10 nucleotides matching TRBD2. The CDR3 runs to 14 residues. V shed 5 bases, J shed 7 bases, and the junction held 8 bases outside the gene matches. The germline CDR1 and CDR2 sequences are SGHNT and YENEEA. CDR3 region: CASSDPGLANEQYF. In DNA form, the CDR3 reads TGTGCCAGCAGCGATCCGGGACTAGCGAATGAGCAGTACTTC.

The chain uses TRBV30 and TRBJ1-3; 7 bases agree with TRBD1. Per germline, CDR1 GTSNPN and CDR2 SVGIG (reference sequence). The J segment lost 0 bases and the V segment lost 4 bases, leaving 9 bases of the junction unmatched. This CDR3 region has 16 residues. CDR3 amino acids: CAWNMDRLSSGNTIYF. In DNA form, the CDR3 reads TGTGCCTGGAACATGGACAGGTTAAGCTCTGGAAACACCATATATTTT.

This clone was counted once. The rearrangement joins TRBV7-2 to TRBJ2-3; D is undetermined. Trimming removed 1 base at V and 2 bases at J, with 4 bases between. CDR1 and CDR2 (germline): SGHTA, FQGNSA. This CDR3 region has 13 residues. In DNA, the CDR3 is TGTGCCAGCAGCTTAGGACACACAGATACGCAGTATTTT. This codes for CASSLGHTDTQYF.

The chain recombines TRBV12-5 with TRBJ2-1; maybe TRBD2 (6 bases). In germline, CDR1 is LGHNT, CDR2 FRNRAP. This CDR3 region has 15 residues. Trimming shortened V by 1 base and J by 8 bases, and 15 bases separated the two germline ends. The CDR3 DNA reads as TGTGCTAGTGGTTTGGGGGACTTGGGGTTTGATGAGCAGTTCTTC. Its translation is CASGLGDLGFDEQFF.

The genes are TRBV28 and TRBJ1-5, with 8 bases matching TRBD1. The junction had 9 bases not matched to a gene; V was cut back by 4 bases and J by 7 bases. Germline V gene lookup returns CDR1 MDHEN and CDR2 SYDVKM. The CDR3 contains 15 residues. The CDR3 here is CASSWPGGAGQPQHF. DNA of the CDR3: TGTGCCAGCAGTTGGCCAGGGGGCGCGGGGCAGCCCCAGCATTTT.

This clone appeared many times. CDR3 residues: CASSLADRGLLETQYF. The CDR3 DNA follows: TGTGCCAGCAGCTTAGCCGACAGGGGGCTTTTGGAGACCCAGTACTTC. The chain employs TRBV7-9 and TRBJ2-5; 10 bases are shared with TRBD1. The CDR3 spans 16 residues. Trimming took 0 bases from V and 5 from J; bases not matched to a gene: 6. Germline CDR1 reads SEHNR; CDR2 reads FQNEAQ (reference sequence).

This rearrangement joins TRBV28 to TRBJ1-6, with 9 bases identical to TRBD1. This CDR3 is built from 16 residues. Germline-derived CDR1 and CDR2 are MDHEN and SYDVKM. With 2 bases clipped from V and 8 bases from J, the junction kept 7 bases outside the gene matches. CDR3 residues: CASSLIPGQGHSPLHF. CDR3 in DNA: TGTGCCAGCAGTTTAATTCCGGGACAGGGACATTCACCCCTCCACTTT.

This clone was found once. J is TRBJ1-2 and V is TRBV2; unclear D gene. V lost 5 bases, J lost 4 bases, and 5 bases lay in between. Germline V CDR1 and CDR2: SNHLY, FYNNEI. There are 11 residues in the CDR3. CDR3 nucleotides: TGTGCCAGCAGTTACGGCTATGGCTACACCTTC. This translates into CASSYGYGYTF.

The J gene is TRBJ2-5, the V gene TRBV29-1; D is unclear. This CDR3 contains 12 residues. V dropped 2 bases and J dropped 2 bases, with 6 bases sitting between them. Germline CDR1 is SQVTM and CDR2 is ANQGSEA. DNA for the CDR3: TGCAGCGTTGAATCCAGTCAAGAGACCCAGTACTTC. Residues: CSVESSQETQYF. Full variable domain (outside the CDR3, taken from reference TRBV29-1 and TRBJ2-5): SAVISQKPSRDICQRGTSLTIQCQVDSQVTMMFWYRQQPGQSLTLIATANQGSEATYESGFVIDKFPISRPNLTFSTLTVSNMSPEDSSIYLCSVESSQETQYFGPGTRLLVL.

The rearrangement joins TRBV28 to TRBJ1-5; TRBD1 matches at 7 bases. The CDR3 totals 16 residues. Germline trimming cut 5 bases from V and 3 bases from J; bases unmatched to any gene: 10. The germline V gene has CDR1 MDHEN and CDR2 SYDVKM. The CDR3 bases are TGTGCCAGCAGTGGCGGGGGGGGACAGTTCAATCAGCCCCAGCATTTT. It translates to CASSGGGGQFNQPQHF. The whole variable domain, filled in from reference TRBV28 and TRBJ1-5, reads DVKVTQSSRYLVKRTGEKVFLECVQDMDHENMFWYRQDPGLGLRLIYFSYDVKMKEKGDIPEGYSVSREKKERFSLILESASTNQTSMYLCASSGGGGQFNQPQHFGDGTRLSIL.

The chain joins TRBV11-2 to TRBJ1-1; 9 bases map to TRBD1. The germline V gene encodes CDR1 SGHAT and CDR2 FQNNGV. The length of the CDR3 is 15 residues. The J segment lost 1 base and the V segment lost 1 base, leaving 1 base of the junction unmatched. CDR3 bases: TGTGCCAGCAGCTTAGTACAGGGGGCGAACACTGAAGCTTTCTTT. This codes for CASSLVQGANTEAFF.

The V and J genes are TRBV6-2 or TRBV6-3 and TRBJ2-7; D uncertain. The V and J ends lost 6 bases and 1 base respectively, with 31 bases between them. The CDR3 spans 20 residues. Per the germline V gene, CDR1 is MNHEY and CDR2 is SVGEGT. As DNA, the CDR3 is TGTGCCAGCAGCCCCCTTATTTCTCTTCTTCGGTTCAGTACGTCCTACGAGCAGTACTTC. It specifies CASSPLISLLRFSTSYEQYF.

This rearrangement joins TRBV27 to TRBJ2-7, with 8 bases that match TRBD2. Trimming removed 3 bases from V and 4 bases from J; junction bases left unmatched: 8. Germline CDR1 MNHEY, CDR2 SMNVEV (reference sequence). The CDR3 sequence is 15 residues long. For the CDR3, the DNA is TGTGCCAGCAGTTTTTCTAGCGGGCGCCTTTACGAGCAGTACTTC. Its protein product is CASSFSSGRLYEQYF.

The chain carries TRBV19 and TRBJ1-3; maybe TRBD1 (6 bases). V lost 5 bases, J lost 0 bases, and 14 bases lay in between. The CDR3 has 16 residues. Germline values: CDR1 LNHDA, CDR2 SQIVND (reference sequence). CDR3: CASSPLGGFSGNTIYF. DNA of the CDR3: TGTGCCAGTAGTCCCCTAGGGGGATTCTCTGGAAACACCATATATTTT.

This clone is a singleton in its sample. Here the CDR3 reads CASSSDSGSYYDEQFF. The CDR3 nucleotides are TGTGCCAGCAGCTCGGATAGCGGGAGTTATTATGATGAGCAGTTCTTC. The J gene is TRBJ2-1, the V gene TRBV7-2; 9 positions agree with TRBD2. The CDR3 consists of 16 residues. The germline gives CDR1 SGHTA, CDR2 FQGNSA. J gave up 8 bases and V 4 bases, and 12 bases lay outside the gene matches.

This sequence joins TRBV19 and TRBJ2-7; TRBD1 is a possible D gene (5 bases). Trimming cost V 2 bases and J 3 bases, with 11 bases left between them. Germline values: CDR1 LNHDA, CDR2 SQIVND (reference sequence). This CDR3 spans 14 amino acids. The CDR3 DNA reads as TGTGCCAGTAGTATAAACAGGAATAGCTACGAGCAGTACTTC. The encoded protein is CASSINRNSYEQYF.

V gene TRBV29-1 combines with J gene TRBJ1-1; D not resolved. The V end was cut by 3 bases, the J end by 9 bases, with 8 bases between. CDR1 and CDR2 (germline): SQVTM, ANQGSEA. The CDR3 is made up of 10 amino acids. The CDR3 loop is CSVDGIQAFF. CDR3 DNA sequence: TGCAGCGTTGACGGGATACAAGCTTTCTTT.

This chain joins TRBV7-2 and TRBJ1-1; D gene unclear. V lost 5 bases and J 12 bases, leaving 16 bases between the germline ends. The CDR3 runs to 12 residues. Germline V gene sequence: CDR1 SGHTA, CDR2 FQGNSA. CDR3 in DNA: TGTGCCAGCAGCAAATATGGGGATACAACTTTCTTT. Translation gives CASSKYGDTTFF.

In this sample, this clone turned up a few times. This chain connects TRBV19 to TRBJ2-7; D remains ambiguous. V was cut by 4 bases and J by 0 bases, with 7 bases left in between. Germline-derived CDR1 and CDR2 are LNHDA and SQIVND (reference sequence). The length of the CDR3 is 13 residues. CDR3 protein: CASSSGSSYEQYF. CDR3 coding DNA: TGTGCCAGTAGTAGCGGATCCTCCTACGAGCAGTACTTC. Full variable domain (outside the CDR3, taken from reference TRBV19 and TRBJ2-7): DGGITQSPKYLFRKEGQNVTLSCEQNLNHDAMYWYRQDPGQGLRLIYYSQIVNDFQKGDIAEGYSVSREKKESFPLTVTSAQKNPTAFYLCASSSGSSYEQYFGPGTRLTVT.

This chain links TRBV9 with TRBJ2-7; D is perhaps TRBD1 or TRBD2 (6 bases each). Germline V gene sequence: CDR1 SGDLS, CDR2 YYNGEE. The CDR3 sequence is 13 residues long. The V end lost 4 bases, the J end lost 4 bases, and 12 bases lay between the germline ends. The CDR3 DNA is TGTGCCAGCAGCTCCGGGGGCTTATACGAGCAGTACTTC. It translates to CASSSGGLYEQYF. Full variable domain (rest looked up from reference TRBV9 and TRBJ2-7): DSGVTQTPKHLITATGQRVTLRCSPRSGDLSVYWYQQSLDQGLQFLIQYYNGEERAKGNILERFSAQQFPDLHSELNLSSLELGDSALYFCASSSGGLYEQYFGPGTRLTVT.